This T cell receptor (beta chain) was identified during a study of human T cells and chemical hapten exposure. Study-level results: Counts of expanded TCRs at PT1 were positively correlated with patch test score.

On this clonotype itself: Its target is not known.

Using its own MiXCR run on the RACE reads, TCRdb lists one record per CDR3 protein. The table includes approximately 260,000 distinct CDR3 sequences, about 8.1% detected once. There are 13 residues in the CDR3. CDR1 and CDR2 (germline): SGHDN, FVKESK. The ends lost 4 bases at V and 6 bases at J; junction bases unmatched: 6. The time point is: pre-sensitization, week 0. The treatment denotes: therapeutic diphenylcyclopropenone sensitization with weekly scalp DPC. The TCR was taken from a woman aged 40 to 50 with alopecia areata. Some clones in this sample may be carry-over from other donors' samples. The chain couples TRBV14 to TRBJ2-7; 7 nucleotides line up with TRBD2. Sequencing used whole blood, obtained in connection with sensitization to the hapten diphenylcyclopropenone (DPC). CDR3 nucleotides: TGTGCCAGCAGCCGAGCGGGATTAGGCGAGCAGTACTTC. This encodes CASSRAGLGEQYF.